Reported below is one T cell receptor beta chain. Original processing methods: Amplifying reference gene primers gave estimates of nucleated cell counts. Profiled with immunoSEQ multiplex PCR; TCRdb holds only in-frame clones, not every one. V and J calls and clone size are as listed in that table; D and trimming were resolved from the DNA. The repertoire includes about 260,000 clones, 75% to 90% of them detected once, and approximately 1.4% sits in the top ten. The data belong to a study of blood T cell repertoires in COVID-19. Study-level information: The study drew acute and convalescent COVID-19 samples from the United States, Italy and Spain. In each case, the material was cDNA or gDNA derived from T cells, B-cell-depleted T cells, or PBMCs.

This CDR3 is built from 13 residues. Per germline, CDR1 MNHNY and CDR2 SVGAGI (reference sequence). The V segment lost 7 bases and the J segment 3 bases; nucleotides outside the gene matches: 4. The sample was peripheral blood. This sequence was found in a woman aged 40 to 49 who had recovered from COVID-19. The chain employs TRBV6-6 and TRBJ2-7; 9 nucleotides align to TRBD1. The CDR3, as DNA: TGTGCCAGCACCAGGACAGGGGTCTACGAGCAGTACTTC. Translating gives CASTRTGVYEQYF.